This record looks at one T cell receptor (beta chain) sequence and its context. Its antigen is currently unknown. Per the original methods: Filtering differed because ImmunoSEQ produced junction-only sequences that carried no quality scores. Sequencing was performed with immunoSEQ multiplex PCR; in TCRdb, only in-frame clones are kept and a portion is missing. The DNA gave D and trimming, while V, J and clone size come from that table. Of approximately 1.1 million clones in the sample, around 78% were seen once. The data were obtained in a study of shared clonotypes between healthy human individuals. V lost 2 bases, J lost 14 bases, and 9 bases stayed unmatched. The CDR3 has 13 residues. Per germline, CDR1 SGHAT and CDR2 FQNNGV. Study-wide findings and caveats: In several donors, around 4.5% of naive CD4 clonotypes appeared in common. Clonotypes not shared had lower generation probabilities than those common to all four donors.

This receptor was identified in a man younger than 35 in good health. Some clones in this sample may be carry-over from other donors' samples. Sequencing was performed on memory CD4+ T cells from PBMCs. Subset: CD45RA-negative fraction. V is TRBV11-2 and J is TRBJ2-3, with TRBD1 identical over 8 bases. The CDR3 reads CASSLTTGGGSYF. CDR3 bases: TGTGCCAGCAGCTTAACCACAGGGGGTGGTTCGTATTTT.